The clone carrying this T cell receptor beta chain was picked up one time. Per the germline V gene, CDR1 is ENHRY and CDR2 is SYGVKD. Trimming took off 0 bases at V and 8 bases at J, with 11 bases between the two ends. The length of the CDR3 is 14 residues. The data were obtained in a study of cytomegalovirus exposure and HLA in healthy donors. Use of 60 Vbeta and 13 Jbeta primers characterized the PCR. Here immunoSEQ multiplex PCR was the method, and the copy in TCRdb shows in-frame clones only, minus some. The profile covers about 150,000 clones, with approximately 85% appearing a single time and roughly 6% taken by the ten largest.

Sequenced input: PBMCs. The receptor's source is a man over 45 in good health and CMV-seropositive. The chain combines TRBV10-3 with TRBJ2-1, with no clear D. CDR3 sequence reads: CAISESSQSDEQFF. The CDR3 nucleotides read TGTGCCATCAGTGAGTCTTCGCAGTCCGATGAGCAGTTCTTC.